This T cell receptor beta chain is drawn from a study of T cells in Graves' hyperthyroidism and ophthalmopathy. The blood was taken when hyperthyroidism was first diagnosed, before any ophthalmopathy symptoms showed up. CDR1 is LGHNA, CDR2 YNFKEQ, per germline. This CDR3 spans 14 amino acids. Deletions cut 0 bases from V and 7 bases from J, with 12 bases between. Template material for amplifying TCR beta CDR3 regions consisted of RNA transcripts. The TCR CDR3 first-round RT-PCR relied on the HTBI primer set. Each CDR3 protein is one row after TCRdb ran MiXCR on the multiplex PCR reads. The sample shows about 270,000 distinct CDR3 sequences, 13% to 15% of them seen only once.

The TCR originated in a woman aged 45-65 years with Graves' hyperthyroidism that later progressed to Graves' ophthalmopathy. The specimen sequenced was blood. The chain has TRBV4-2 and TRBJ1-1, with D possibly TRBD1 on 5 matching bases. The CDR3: CASSQEVGLGEAFF. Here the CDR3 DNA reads TGTGCCAGCAGCCAAGAAGTGGGGCTTGGTGAAGCTTTCTTT.